What follows are 12 T cell receptor beta chains derived from one specimen sequenced in a study of long-term antiretroviral therapy in people with HIV. Samples were assayed with immunoSEQ v3.0 at survey level. Sequencing was performed with immunoSEQ multiplex PCR; in TCRdb, only in-frame clones are kept and a portion is missing. Of about 42,000 clones in the sample, around nine tenths were seen once. The sequencing here drew on unsorted PBMCs, taken 0.1 years before starting antiretroviral therapy. The receptors here all came from a woman aged 45-59 years with HIV.

The V and J genes are TRBV6-6 and TRBJ2-1; a possible D gene is TRBD2 (7 bases). The CDR3 runs 16 residues. CDR1 is MNHNY, CDR2 SVGAGI, per germline (reference sequence). The V gene lost 2 bases and the J gene lost 0 bases, with 11 bases spanning the gap. CDR3 coding DNA: TGTGCCAGCAGTTACGGGGGCGGGGGCTCCTACAATGAGCAGTTCTTC. This encodes CASSYGGGGSYNEQFF.

The V gene is TRBV7-3, the J gene TRBJ1-2, with no clear D. Germline V gene sequence: CDR1 SGHTA, CDR2 FQGTGA. Trimming took 2 bases from V and 8 from J, leaving 15 bases between them. The CDR3 has 14 residues. The DNA of the CDR3 is TGTGCCAGCAGCTTATACCCAGGCTCGGGGGGCTACACCTTC. Its protein product is CASSLYPGSGGYTF. Based on the CDR3 plus reference TRBV7-3 and TRBJ1-2, the full variable domain is GAGVSQTPSNKVTEKGKYVELRCDPISGHTALYWYRQSLGQGPEFLIYFQGTGAADDSGLPNDRFFAVRPEGSVSTLKIQRTERGDSAVYLCASSLYPGSGGYTFGSGTRLTVV.

The J gene is TRBJ1-2, the V gene TRBV30, with a weak D call TRBD1 (5 bases). V shed 1 base and J shed 4 bases, with 19 bases lying between them. The CDR3 consists of 16 residues. Germline V CDR1 and CDR2: GTSNPN, SVGIG (reference sequence). The CDR3 bases are TGTGCCTGGAGTGCCCATCCTATGGGGGAAATCTATGGCTACACCTTC. Amino acid sequence: CAWSAHPMGEIYGYTF.

The chain has TRBV6-1 and TRBJ1-2, with a possible D match to TRBD1 (6 bases). CDR1 MNHNS and CDR2 SASEGT come from the germline V gene. The CDR3 extends over 15 amino acids. Trimming left V 8 bases short and J 1 base short, with 17 bases between. The CDR3 spells CASGGAGRINYGYTF. The CDR3 DNA follows: TGTGCCAGCGGGGGGGCAGGCAGAATTAACTATGGCTACACCTTC.

V is TRBV7-2 and J is TRBJ2-1, with D maybe TRBD1 (6 bases). Trimming left V 2 bases short and J 7 bases short, with 9 bases between. The CDR3 contains 13 residues. CDR1 and CDR2 from the germline V gene are SGHTA and FQGNSA. CDR3 bases: TGTGCCAGCAGCTTAAGGGGGTGGAATGAGCAGTTCTTC. It codes for CASSLRGWNEQFF.

CDR3 in DNA: TGTGCCAGCAGCTCACCCCCTGAAGCTTTCTTT. Protein sequence: CASSSPPEAFF. The chain joins TRBV28 to TRBJ1-1; no firm D call. The CDR3 has 11 amino acids. CDR1 and CDR2 (germline): MDHEN, SYDVKM. Deletions cut 6 bases from V and 6 bases from J, with 8 bases between.

J is TRBJ2-1 and V is TRBV6-4; D might be TRBD1 or TRBD2, each matching 5 bases. CDR1 is MRHNA and CDR2 is SNTAGT in the germline V gene. The ends were cut back, 7 bases at V and 1 base at J, with 14 bases in the middle. The CDR3 length is 15 residues. Here the CDR3 DNA reads TGTGCCAGCACCCCCGGGGCGGGTTCCTACAATGAGCAGTTCTTC. The encoded protein is CASTPGAGSYNEQFF.

The chain carries TRBV25-1 and TRBJ1-2; D is possibly TRBD1 (5 bases). This CDR3 spans 14 amino acids. Germline V gives CDR1 MGHDK, CDR2 SYGVNS. Deletions cut 2 bases from V and 4 bases from J, with 11 bases between. The CDR3 coding sequence is TGTGCCAGCAGTGAAGACCAGGGAGTCTATGGCTACACCTTC. Its protein is CASSEDQGVYGYTF.

The V and J genes are TRBV6-5 and TRBJ2-7, with 7 bases lining up with TRBD1. The CDR3 is 13 amino acids. Germline CDR1 and CDR2: MNHEY and SVGAGI. Trimming at V came to 7 bases and at J to 3 bases, leaving 6 bases not matched to a gene. CDR3 sequence reads: CASTRQGNYEQYF. Written as DNA, the CDR3 is TGTGCCAGCACCAGACAGGGTAACTACGAGCAGTACTTC.

The V gene is TRBV27, the J gene TRBJ1-6; D perhaps matches TRBD1 (6 bases). CDR1 MNHEY and CDR2 SMNVEV come from the germline V gene (reference sequence). V lost 11 bases to trimming and J lost 4 bases, with 18 bases between them. The CDR3 extends over 15 amino acids. This chain's CDR3 is CASKGGQAYNSPLHF. CDR3 bases: TGTGCCTCTAAGGGGGGACAAGCTTATAATTCACCCCTCCACTTT.

There are a few counts of this clone. The DNA of the CDR3 is TGTGCCAGCAGCGTAGAGGGACTTACAGATACGCAGTATTTT. Its protein product is CASSVEGLTDTQYF. J is TRBJ2-3 and V is TRBV9; D is perhaps TRBD2 (6 bases). Germline CDR1 reads SGDLS; CDR2 reads YYNGEE. The CDR3 totals 14 residues. The ends were cut back, 0 bases at V and 3 bases at J, with 8 bases in the middle.

The rearrangement links TRBV9 to TRBJ1-6; D may be TRBD1 (6 bases). Germline CDR1 reads SGDLS; CDR2 reads YYNGEE. CDR3 size: 18 residues. Trimming took 0 bases from V and 4 from J, leaving 17 bases between them. This chain's CDR3 is CASSVEGGTAIYNSPLHF. The CDR3 DNA sequence: TGTGCCAGCAGCGTAGAGGGGGGCACAGCGATATATAATTCACCCCTCCACTTT.